This TCR beta chain was retrieved from a study of T cell responses to AZD1222 COVID-19 vaccine. A remark on this clone: The antigen remains undetermined.

Measured with immunoSEQ multiplex PCR; TCRdb has only the in-frame clones, and not every one. This sample yields 90,000 to 150,000 clones, of which approximately 93% are seen a single time; 4% to 5.5% belongs to the top ten. V lost 4 bases to trimming and J lost 6 bases, with 9 bases between them. This CDR3 is 13 amino acids long. Germline assignment: CDR1 LNHDA and CDR2 SQIVND (reference sequence). Broader study findings: Unmutated variant regions are reportedly targeted by nearly half of spike-specific TCRs.

V usage is TRBV19 and J usage is TRBJ1-4; the D gene is possibly TRBD1 (6 bases). The specimen comprised peripheral blood, sampled on day 0 of AZD1222 vaccination. This TCR was recovered from an adult in good health. CDR3 coding DNA: TGTGCCAGTAGTACAAGGGGGTATGAAAAACTGTTTTTT. Protein product: CASSTRGYEKLFF.